This T cell receptor beta chain was observed in a study of blood T cell repertoires in COVID-19. Profiling relied on immunoSEQ multiplex PCR, and the TCRdb table lists in-frame clones only, not all of them. The sample yields some 270,000 clones, 89% seen once. The CDR3 totals 13 residues. The V gene lost 6 bases and the J gene lost 1 base, with 9 bases spanning the gap. Germline V gene sequence: CDR1 MDHEN, CDR2 SYDVKM. Sequenced input: PBMCs or T cells enriched from blood (not recorded which). This chain links TRBV28 with TRBJ1-2; D is undetermined. The origin of this receptor is an older woman who had recovered from COVID-19. In nucleotides, the CDR3 is TGTGCCAGCAGCCCCGGACTTAACTATGGCTACACCTTC. Translated, it gives CASSPGLNYGYTF.